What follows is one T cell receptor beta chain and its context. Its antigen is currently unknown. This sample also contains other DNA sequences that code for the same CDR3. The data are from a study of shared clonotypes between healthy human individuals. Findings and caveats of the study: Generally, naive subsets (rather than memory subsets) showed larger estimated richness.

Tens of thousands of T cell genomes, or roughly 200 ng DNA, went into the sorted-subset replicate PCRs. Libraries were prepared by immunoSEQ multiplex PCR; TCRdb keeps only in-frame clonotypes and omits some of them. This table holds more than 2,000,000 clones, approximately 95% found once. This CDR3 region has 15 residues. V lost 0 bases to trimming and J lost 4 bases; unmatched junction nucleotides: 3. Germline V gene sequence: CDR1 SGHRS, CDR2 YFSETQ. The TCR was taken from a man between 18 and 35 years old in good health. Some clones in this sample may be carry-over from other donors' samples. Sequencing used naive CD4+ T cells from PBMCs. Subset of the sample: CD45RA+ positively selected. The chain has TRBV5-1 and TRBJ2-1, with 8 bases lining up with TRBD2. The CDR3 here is CASSLASGPYNEQFF. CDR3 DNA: TGCGCCAGCAGCTTGGCTAGCGGGCCTTACAATGAGCAGTTCTTC.